This passage covers 21 T cell receptor beta chains from one sample sequenced in a study of OX40 agonist ivuxolimab in advanced cancers. Produced via immunoSEQ multiplex PCR; TCRdb's table is partial and in-frame only. This sample carries tens of thousands of clones, roughly 80% of them seen once, and the ten largest clones take 3.5% to 6%. The sample in question was CD4+ or CD8+ T cells sorted from blood, obtained in a trial of the OX40 agonist ivuxolimab. All receptors come from an adult with an advanced solid tumor such as melanoma, head and neck, liver or kidney cancer.

The chain employs TRBV18 and TRBJ2-1; D remains ambiguous. The V end was cut by 5 bases, the J end by 6 bases, with 8 bases between. Germline assignment: CDR1 KGHSH and CDR2 LQKENI. CDR3 size: 12 residues. In DNA, the CDR3 is TGTGCCAGCTCAAGTCCGGTCAATGAGCAGTTCTTC. Amino acid sequence: CASSSPVNEQFF.

This chain links TRBV6-6 with TRBJ1-4, with unresolved D. The V gene's germline CDR1 is MNHNY and CDR2 SVGAGI (reference sequence). The ends were cut back, 6 bases at V and 3 bases at J, with 14 bases in the middle. CDR3 length: 15 residues. The CDR3 nucleotides are TGTGCCAGCAGGGATTTTCGGGCGGCTAATGAAAAACTGTTTTTT. It translates to CASRDFRAANEKLFF.

The chain couples TRBV7-3 to TRBJ2-6, with D unclear. Germline V gene sequence: CDR1 SGHTA, CDR2 FQGTGA. The CDR3 is 15 residues long. The germline V and J ends were trimmed by 5 bases and 0 bases, with 8 bases remaining between them. The CDR3 protein is CASSLGYSGANVLTF. CDR3 DNA: TGTGCCAGCAGCCTGGGATACTCTGGGGCCAACGTCCTGACTTTC.

The chain has TRBV7-9 and TRBJ2-1; the match to TRBD1 covers 7 bases. In germline, CDR1 is SEHNR, CDR2 FQNEAQ (reference sequence). The CDR3 totals 13 residues. V was clipped by 5 bases and J by 7 bases; unmatched bases: 5. The CDR3 bases are TGTGCCAGCAGCCGAGACAGGGAAAATGAGCAGTTCTTC. Translated, it gives CASSRDRENEQFF.

The chain has TRBV29-1 and TRBJ2-7; possible D gene TRBD1, 6 bases. Germline CDR1 SQVTM, CDR2 ANQGSEA. The CDR3 loop spans 13 amino acids. The V and J ends lost 1 base and 2 bases respectively, with 9 bases between them. In DNA, the CDR3 is TGCAGCGTTGAAGGGGACACCCCCTACGAGCAGTACTTC. This gives the protein CSVEGDTPYEQYF.

This rearrangement joins TRBV7-9 to TRBJ1-1; no reliable D call. V lost 0 bases and J 12 bases, leaving 14 bases between the germline ends. Germline V gives CDR1 SEHNR, CDR2 FQNEAQ (reference sequence). CDR3 length: 13 amino acids. The CDR3 region is CASSLAGSDQTFF. The CDR3 bases are TGTGCCAGCAGCTTAGCAGGGAGTGATCAGACTTTCTTT.

The chain employs TRBV30 and TRBJ2-5, with a possible D match to TRBD1 (5 bases). Per the germline V gene, CDR1 is GTSNPN and CDR2 is SVGIG (reference sequence). The CDR3 is 13 residues long. Trimming removed 2 bases from V and 2 bases from J, with 9 bases in between. As DNA, the CDR3 is TGTGCCTGGAGTCAAGGGGCACAAGAGACCCAGTACTTC. Its translation is CAWSQGAQETQYF. The complete variable domain, with remaining parts taken from reference TRBV30 and TRBJ2-5, reads SQTIHQWPATLVQPVGSPLSLECTVEGTSNPNLYWYRQAAGRGLQLLFYSVGIGQISSEVPQNLSASRPQDRQFILSSKKLLLSDSGFYLCAWSQGAQETQYFGPGTRLLVL.

V usage is TRBV7-8 and J usage is TRBJ1-2, with D perhaps matching TRBD1 (5 bases). The V and J ends lost 7 bases and 3 bases respectively, with 12 bases between them. Germline V gene lookup returns CDR1 SGHVS and CDR2 FQNEAQ. The CDR3 totals 13 residues. CDR3 sequence: CASTNRGHYGYTF. DNA for the CDR3: TGTGCCAGCACCAATAGGGGCCACTATGGCTACACCTTC.

V usage is TRBV29-1 and J usage is TRBJ1-1; unclear D gene. Trimming removed 3 bases from V and 0 bases from J, with 8 bases in between. CDR3 size: 13 residues. From germline, CDR1 is SQVTM and CDR2 ANQGSEA. CDR3 sequence (DNA): TGCAGCGTTGAGGGTGGGGTGAACACTGAAGCTTTCTTT. It codes for CSVEGGVNTEAFF.

This chain links TRBV29-1 with TRBJ1-2; TRBD1 matches 8 bases. J was trimmed by 7 bases and V by 3 bases; bases with no gene match: 7. The CDR3 runs to 13 residues. Germline CDR1 SQVTM, CDR2 ANQGSEA. CDR3 sequence reads: CSVESEDRAGYTF. CDR3 in DNA: TGCAGCGTTGAGTCGGAGGACAGGGCTGGCTACACCTTC.

This sequence joins TRBV19 and TRBJ1-5, with no clear D. The V end was cut by 7 bases, the J end by 7 bases, with 14 bases between. CDR3 length equals 13 residues. In germline, CDR1 is LNHDA, CDR2 SQIVND (reference sequence). The CDR3 coding sequence is TGTGCCAGTATGGCCGGGGAGCGGCAGCCCCAGCATTTT. This encodes CASMAGERQPQHF.

The chain couples TRBV5-4 to TRBJ2-3; 8 bases map to TRBD2. Germline CDR1 SGHNT, CDR2 YYREEE (reference sequence). V was clipped by 2 bases and J by 0 bases; unmatched bases: 5. CDR3 length equals 16 residues. The CDR3 nucleotides are TGTGCCAGCAGCTTCAAGGTAGCGGGGAGCACAGATACGCAGTATTTT. Translated, it gives CASSFKVAGSTDTQYF.

The gene calls are TRBV5-1 and TRBJ2-6; 7 bases line up with TRBD1. The ends lost 2 bases at V and 8 bases at J; junction bases unmatched: 4. The CDR3 is 14 amino acids. Germline V CDR1 and CDR2: SGHRS, YFSETQ. The CDR3 DNA is TGCGCCAGCAGCTTAACAGGGGAGACCAACGTCCTGACTTTC. Protein: CASSLTGETNVLTF.

J is TRBJ1-2 and V is TRBV6-6; 8 positions agree with TRBD1. J lost 4 bases, V lost 6 bases, and 7 bases had no gene match. CDR3 length equals 14 residues. Looked up from germline, CDR1 is MNHNY and CDR2 is SVGAGI (reference sequence). The CDR3 sequence is CASREGQAVYGYTF. CDR3 DNA: TGTGCCAGCAGGGAGGGACAGGCTGTCTATGGCTACACCTTC.

The chain joins TRBV7-9 to TRBJ2-3, with D hard to call. Looked up from germline, CDR1 is SEHNR and CDR2 is FQNEAQ (reference sequence). The CDR3 is 14 residues long. V was cut by 5 bases and J by 6 bases, with 15 bases left in between. The CDR3: CASSAGMGSDTQYF. CDR3 DNA: TGTGCCAGCAGCGCTGGGATGGGGTCCGATACGCAGTATTTT.

The rearrangement joins TRBV6-6 to TRBJ2-1; D ambiguous. From germline, CDR1 is MNHNY and CDR2 SVGAGI (reference sequence). The CDR3 totals 14 residues. Trimming left V 6 bases short and J 1 base short, with 10 bases between. The CDR3: CASSPQQSYNEQFF. The DNA for the CDR3 is TGTGCCAGCAGCCCACAGCAATCCTACAATGAGCAGTTCTTC.

Here the CDR3 DNA reads TGTGCCAGTAGTACGATGACAGGGGTGAACACCGGGGAGCTGTTTTTT. Its translation is CASSTMTGVNTGELFF. The chain links TRBV19 to TRBJ2-2, with 8 bases identical to TRBD1. This CDR3 comprises 16 residues. Germline CDR1 is LNHDA and CDR2 is SQIVND (reference sequence). V was pared by 4 bases and J by 1 base, with 5 bases of the junction left unmatched.

The V call is TRBV19, the J call TRBJ2-4; D not resolved. Trimming pared 8 bases from V and 5 bases from J, leaving 19 bases between. The CDR3 length is 15 residues. The germline CDR1 and CDR2 sequences are LNHDA and SQIVND (reference sequence). CDR3: CASSKGSLTQNIQYF. CDR3 coding DNA: TGTGCCAGTTCTAAGGGAAGCCTCACACAAAACATTCAGTACTTC. Drawing the rest from reference TRBV19 and TRBJ2-4, the complete variable domain is DGGITQSPKYLFRKEGQNVTLSCEQNLNHDAMYWYRQDPGQGLRLIYYSQIVNDFQKGDIAEGYSVSREKKESFPLTVTSAQKNPTAFYLCASSKGSLTQNIQYFGAGTRLSVL.

The chain carries TRBV5-1 and TRBJ1-3; D remains ambiguous. Germline loops: CDR1 SGHRS, CDR2 YFSETQ. This CDR3 has 14 amino acids. The V end lost 4 bases, the J end lost 8 bases, and 16 bases lay between the germline ends. The chain's CDR3 is CASSPDAVSDTIYF. The CDR3 DNA follows: TGCGCCAGCAGCCCGGACGCGGTCTCAGACACCATATATTTT.

The J gene is TRBJ2-7, the V gene TRBV5-4; no clear D gene. This CDR3 spans 14 amino acids. Germline V gives CDR1 SGHNT, CDR2 YYREEE (reference sequence). The V gene lost 4 bases and the J gene lost 3 bases, with 14 bases spanning the gap. The CDR3 DNA sequence: TGTGCCAGCAGCCAAGATAGGATCGGCTACGAGCAGTACTTC. Translation: CASSQDRIGYEQYF.

The chain combines TRBV9 with TRBJ1-2; D possibly corresponds to TRBD1 (6 bases). Germline CDR1 and CDR2: SGDLS and YYNGEE. The CDR3 runs 16 residues. With 4 bases removed from V and 8 bases from J, the gap between germline ends came to 24 bases. The CDR3 nucleotides read TGTGCCAGCAGCCCTAGCTTGCAGGGGCGCTATGAGGGCTACACCTTC. It codes for CASSPSLQGRYEGYTF. The full variable domain, in which reference TRBV9 and TRBJ1-2 provide the parts outside the CDR3, is DSGVTQTPKHLITATGQRVTLRCSPRSGDLSVYWYQQSLDQGLQFLIQYYNGEERAKGNILERFSAQQFPDLHSELNLSSLELGDSALYFCASSPSLQGRYEGYTFGSGTRLTVV.